These T cell receptor beta chains were read from a single sample in a study of T cell responses to AZD1222 COVID-19 vaccine. The repertoire was sequenced with immunoSEQ multiplex PCR; TCRdb's copy has only in-frame clones and lacks some. The sample shows some 99,000 clones, about nine tenths of them seen only once. Here the sequenced sample was peripheral blood, taken on day 0 of AZD1222 vaccination. The receptors stem from an adult in good health. CDR3s include the opening cysteine and the closing phenylalanine or tryptophan. D genes are given only for firm matches. Clone size is stated in some rows and not others, as once, few, many or a class when expanded.

V	D	J	size	DNA	CDR3
TRBV24-1	NA	TRBJ1-2	NA	TGTGCCACCAGTGACAGATGGAACTATGGCTACACCTTC	CATSDRWNYGYTF
TRBV19	TRBD1	TRBJ1-1	NA	TGTGCCAGTAGTATGACAGGGGAGAACACTGAAGCTTTCTTT	CASSMTGENTEAFF
TRBV5-1	TRBD1	TRBJ1-3	NA	TGCGCCAGCAGCTCATACAGGGGAGGAAGCTCTGGAAACACCATATATTTT	CASSSYRGGSSGNTIYF
TRBV4-2	NA	TRBJ1-2	NA	NA	CASSQVGEGTGAANF
TRBV9	TRBD2	TRBJ2-7	NA	TGTGCCAGCAGCGGCGGGACTAGCGGTTCCTACGAGCAGTACTTC	CASSGGTSGSYEQYF
TRBV11-1	NA	TRBJ2-1	NA	TGTGCCAGCAGCAGGGACTACAATGAGCAGTTCTTC	CASSRDYNEQFF
TRBV7-9	TRBD2	TRBJ2-7	once	TGTGCCAGCAGCTCTGGGACTAGCGGGTTGCCCTACGAGCAGTACTTC	CASSSGTSGLPYEQYF
TRBV28	TRBD2	TRBJ2-2	NA	TGTGCCAGCAGTTTCCGACCCGGGACTAGCGGGACCCACACCGGGGAGCTGTTTTTT	CASSFRPGTSGTHTGELFF
TRBV18	TRBD2	TRBJ2-3	once	TGTGCCAGCTCACCGAGCGGGGGGCGAGATACGCAGTATTTT	CASSPSGGRDTQYF
TRBV19	TRBD1	TRBJ1-2	NA	TGTGCCAGTAGTATAGAATCGGGACAGCTGCTCGGCTTC	CASSIESGQLLGF
TRBV9	TRBD2	TRBJ2-7	NA	TGTGCCAGCAGCGTAGACCTCCAAGGACTAGCGGGTGGCGAGCAGTACTTC	CASSVDLQGLAGGEQYF
TRBV4-1	NA	TRBJ1-1	NA	TGCGCCAGCAGCCAAGATTGGATCATGAACACTGAAGCTTTCTTT	CASSQDWIMNTEAFF
TRBV25-1	TRBD2	TRBJ2-1	NA	TGTGCCAGCAGTGCCCCAAGTGGGAGGGTAAGCTACAATGAGCAGTTCTTC	CASSAPSGRVSYNEQFF
TRBV5-6	NA	TRBJ2-3	NA	TGTGCCAGCAGCTTGATCGGGGGTTCAGATACGCAGTATTTT	CASSLIGGSDTQYF
TRBV7-2	NA	TRBJ1-1	NA	TGTGCCAGCAGCCTAAGGCACAGAGGGGCAGGCACTGAAGCTTTCTTT	CASSLRHRGAGTEAFF
TRBV30	NA	TRBJ1-3	once	TGTGCCTGTCGTTCTGGAAACACCATATATTTT	CACRSGNTIYF
TRBV10-3	NA	TRBJ1-5	NA	TGTGCCATCAGTGAGTTGGGTATGCCCCAGCATTTT	CAISELGMPQHF
TRBV19	NA	TRBJ2-2	NA	TGTGCCAGTAGTATAGCAACCTCGAACACCGGGGAGCTGTTTTTT	CASSIATSNTGELFF
TRBV7-6	NA	TRBJ1-1	NA	TGTGCCAGCAGCTTAGTTGGAGGAGCCCTCACTGAAGCTTTCTTT	CASSLVGGALTEAFF
TRBV6-2/TRBV6-3	NA	TRBJ2-5	NA	TGTGCCAGCAGTTCTCAGCCGGGGTTCGGGACCCAGTACTTC	CASSSQPGFGTQYF
TRBV5-8	TRBD1	TRBJ2-7	NA	TGTGCCAGCAGCTTGAGTCCAGGGGGTACCTACGAGCAGTACTTC	CASSLSPGGTYEQYF
TRBV10-3	TRBD2	TRBJ2-2	NA	TGTGCCGCCGGGGGGGCCGGGGAGCTGTTTTTT	CAAGGAGELFF
TRBV7-2	TRBD1	TRBJ2-2	NA	TGTGCCAGCAGCGAGGACAGGGGGGACACCGGGGAGCTGTTTTTT	CASSEDRGDTGELFF
TRBV24-1	NA	TRBJ1-2	NA	TGTGCCACCAGTGATTCGGACATCTATGGCTACACCTTC	CATSDSDIYGYTF
TRBV19	NA	TRBJ2-3	NA	TGTGCCACCAAGGGACCTCCGGTAGATACGCAGTATTTT	CATKGPPVDTQYF
TRBV19	NA	TRBJ2-5	NA	TGTGCCAGTAGTGTCCGGGACGGAAAAGAAGAGACCCAGTACTTC	CASSVRDGKEETQYF
TRBV6-5	NA	TRBJ1-2	NA	TGTGCCACTACGTTGGGGGCAGGGCTGTATGGCTACACCTTC	CATTLGAGLYGYTF
TRBV28	NA	TRBJ2-7	NA	TGTGCCAGCAGTTTTCCCGGGGGATCGGACGAGCAGTACTTC	CASSFPGGSDEQYF
TRBV6-1	NA	TRBJ2-7	NA	TGTGCCAGCAGTGAAGAGCCTCTGACGCGCGAGCAGTACTTC	CASSEEPLTREQYF
TRBV28	NA	TRBJ2-3	NA	TGTGCCAGCAGTTTTAGAAGACAGAAAAGCACAGATACGCAGTATTTT	CASSFRRQKSTDTQYF
TRBV7-2	NA	TRBJ1-5	NA	TGTGCCAGCAGCTTAGCAGGGATGAGCAATCAGCCCCAGCATTTT	CASSLAGMSNQPQHF
TRBV28	NA	TRBJ2-2	NA	TGTGCCAGCAGTGCACGGACCGAGAACACCGGGGAGCTGTTTTTT	CASSARTENTGELFF
TRBV9	NA	TRBJ2-1	NA	TGTGCCAGCAGCGCTCAGTTCGATGAGCAGTTCTTC	CASSAQFDEQFF
TRBV27	TRBD2	TRBJ2-7	once	TGTGCCAGCAGTAGACTAGCGGAAACCTACGAGCAGTACTTC	CASSRLAETYEQYF
TRBV5-1	TRBD1	TRBJ1-6	NA	TGCGCCAGCAGCTTGGGGACAGGGGGCGGGTCACCCCTCCACTTT	CASSLGTGGGSPLHF
TRBV5-1	TRBD1	TRBJ2-7	NA	TGCGCCAGCAGCTCAGGGACAGGGGCCTACGAGCAGTACTTC	CASSSGTGAYEQYF
TRBV27	NA	TRBJ2-3	NA	TGTGCCAGCAGTTTCCGCGGTGGCAGGGGGGAAGATACGCAGTATTTT	CASSFRGGRGEDTQYF
TRBV2	NA	TRBJ2-2	NA	TGTGCCAGGAGGCGGGCGGAGAACACCGGGGAGCTGTTTTTT	CARRRAENTGELFF
TRBV5-4	TRBD1	TRBJ2-2	few	TGTGCCAGTCAGGACAGGGTGAACACCGGGGAGCTGTTTTTT	CASQDRVNTGELFF
TRBV6-1	TRBD1	TRBJ1-2	NA	TGTGCCAGCAGTGGACCACCCGGGACAGCAATTAACTATGGCTACACCTTC	CASSGPPGTAINYGYTF
TRBV2	NA	TRBJ1-5	NA	TGTGCCAGCACCCCTCCGGCCGGCTATAGCAATCAGCCCCAGCATTTT	CASTPPAGYSNQPQHF
TRBV7-2	NA	TRBJ2-7	few	TGTGCCAGCAGCTTAGACAGGGAGCGCTACGAGCAGTACTTC	CASSLDRERYEQYF
TRBV30	TRBD1	TRBJ1-2	NA	TGTGCCTGGAGTGTGACAGGGGAAGGGTATGGCTACACCTTC	CAWSVTGEGYGYTF
TRBV28	TRBD1	TRBJ1-2	NA	TGTGCCAGCCTGCGGGCAGGGGGGCACTATGGCTACACCTTC	CASLRAGGHYGYTF
TRBV3-1/TRBV3-2	TRBD2	TRBJ2-1	NA	TGTGCCAGCAGCCAAGCCGCTAGCGGACAGTTCTTC	CASSQAASGQFF
TRBV3-1/TRBV3-2	NA	TRBJ2-3	NA	TGTGCCAGCAGCCAAGGTCCTGATGGGTATTTT	CASSQGPDGYF
TRBV24-1	TRBD2	TRBJ2-5	once	TGTGCCACCAGTGCTTTTGCGGGAGGGCAAGAGACCCAGTACTTC	CATSAFAGGQETQYF
TRBV30	TRBD2	TRBJ2-3	NA	TGTGCCTGGAGCTCCTCCCTAGCGGGGGGGCCTAGGCAGTATTTT	CAWSSSLAGGPRQYF
TRBV11-2	NA	TRBJ1-4	once	TGTGCCTCCTCCATCGGGTCAGGGGATGAAAAACTGTTTTTT	CASSIGSGDEKLFF
TRBV6-5	NA	TRBJ2-7	NA	TGTGCCAGCACCGACAGGGGAGGGACCTACGAGCAGTACTTC	CASTDRGGTYEQYF